This T cell receptor (beta chain) was observed in a study of T cell responses to AZD1222 COVID-19 vaccine (dated by TCRdb to about 2021). Context from the whole study: A total of around 240 trial participants underwent TCR sequencing, of whom nearly 210 had received two doses of AZD1222 and 26 had received two doses of the MenACWY control vaccine. Trial participants were enrolled by age into subgroups of 18-55, 56-69 and 70-plus years, and roughly 150, 30 and 60 TCR-sequenced participants, respectively, were included in these subgroups.

With regard to this clone: The antigen it binds to is not known. Nothing much larger sits one base from this clone, and base qualities are not available.

The CDR3 regions of human TCRbeta chains were analyzed by immunosequencing. Per the original workflow: Repertoire TCRs were matched against a reference library of SARS-CoV-2-specific TCRs generated with the MIRA antigen-specificity platform. Breadth meant the fraction of unique TCRs that were SARS-CoV-2-associated, whereas depth meant the fraction of total T cells that were SARS-CoV-2-associated. Using the MIRA data, every spike-specific TCR was mapped to the spike region that the TCR reacted to and assigned to either a CD4 or a CD8 class. Log10-transformed breadth and depth values were compared by one-way ANOVA with Sidak's multiple comparisons tests. TCRdb took over this immuneACCESS table, retaining in-frame rearrangements with V and J assigned. Such tables are incomplete; in checked studies, under half of the missing clones stem from an unresolved V gene, and the remainder is unexplained. D and trimming come from the DNA, and the V and J calls and clone size come from that table. The sample records 130,000 or so clones, roughly 82% of which are singletons. Over 25% of the sample is taken by the ten largest.

General study outcomes and caveats: Reportedly, almost half of the unique spike-specific TCRs recognized epitopes lying outside the regions that are mutated in the B.1.351 and B.1.1.7 variants. Conclusions about previously exposed vaccinees are limited because only six or seven AZD1222 recipients were SARS-CoV-2 seropositive at baseline. Vaccine-associated CD4 TCRs spanned the whole spike protein, with dominant responses in regions 160-218 and 743-854. After two AZD1222 doses, both the breadth and the depth of spike-specific TCRs were significantly higher than at day 0 and than in MenACWY recipients. No day 14 peak-response samples were available, so repertoires were characterized only after the peak T cell response. Most participants were white British and females outnumbered males, and the authors suggested that clonal diversity may have been underestimated. The 56-69-year group was small, and its depth increase did not reach significance, likely because of low power.

Trimming takes 1 base from V and 6 bases from J, and the germline ends sit 18 bases apart. Reading from cysteine to phenylalanine, the CDR3 counts 17 amino acids. Only the CDR3 DNA is retained, 51 bases long and in frame from the first base. CDR1 and CDR2, per the germline V gene, are KGHDR and SFDVKD. The intended sense of this specimen's time point label: about 28 days (+/-7) after the second vaccine dose. Because spike-specific TCR depth and breadth did not differ between the two schedules, AZD1222 recipients who got a second dose at roughly 4 weeks were pooled with those who got a second dose at roughly 12 weeks. Vaccinee samples came from UK trials COV001 and COV002, including a single-blind randomized controlled phase 2/3 trial of AZD1222 (ChAdOx1 nCoV-19) in healthy adults. Trial participant PBMC samples were collected at day 0 and day 28 after the second dose for TCRbeta chain sequencing.

The material sequenced was peripheral blood, taken 28 days after the second AZD1222 dose. The sequence was collected from an adult who received the AZD1222 COVID-19 vaccine. The rearrangement joined TRBV24-1 to TRBJ1-5; the D gene remains uncertain. The sequenced DNA: TGTGCCACCAGTGATTTTTCCGGGGAGTTGATAGGTCAGCCCCAGCATTTT. The encoded protein is CATSDFSGELIGQPQHF.